A selection of T cell receptor beta chains follows, all from one sample in a study of blood T cell repertoires in COVID-19. TCRdb keeps only in-frame clones here, not all; method: immunoSEQ multiplex PCR. Altogether fewer than 250,000 clones are present, 80% to 90% being singletons, with the ten largest covering approximately 0.7%. Material: peripheral blood. Every receptor here comes from a man aged 40-49 years with acute or convalescent COVID-19. Each CDR3 is given with its conserved first and last residue. The D gene is left open where the match is weak. The size of a clone is reported for some rows only, either as once, few or many, or as a class for expanded clones.

size: few
V: TRBV13
D: TRBD2
J: TRBJ2-5
DNA: TGTGCCAGCAGCTTTCGGCTAGCGGGAGGGGAGACCCAGTACTTC
CDR3: CASSFRLAGGETQYF

size: -
V: TRBV7-6
D: TRBD1
J: TRBJ1-5
DNA: TGTGCCAGCAGCTTGGGACAGGGGAGCAATCAGCCCCAGCATTTT
CDR3: CASSLGQGSNQPQHF

size: -
V: TRBV21-1
D: -
J: TRBJ1-5
DNA: TGTGCCAGCAGCAAAAAGGGGAGGACCGCACTGTCATCGGTAAGCAATCAGCCCCAGCATTTT
CDR3: CASSKKGRTALSSVSNQPQHF

size: once
V: TRBV11-3
D: TRBD2
J: TRBJ2-2
DNA: TGTGCCAGCAGCTTAGCCCGGTCACTAGCGGGGGGGCCGGTCGGGGAGCTGTTTTTT
CDR3: CASSLARSLAGGPVGELFF

size: once
V: TRBV25-1
D: TRBD2
J: TRBJ2-1
DNA: TGTGCCAGCAGCCCGGGACTACGAGGTGAGCAGTTCTTC
CDR3: CASSPGLRGEQFF

size: -
V: TRBV21-1
D: -
J: TRBJ2-3
DNA: TGTGCCAGCACCTCCAGGGAAGGGGACACAGATACGCAGTATTTT
CDR3: CASTSREGDTDTQYF

size: -
V: TRBV21-1
D: -
J: TRBJ2-6
DNA: TGTGCCAGCAGCAATAGGACAGGGCCCCCCTCTGGGGCCAACGTCCTGACTTTC
CDR3: CASSNRTGPPSGANVLTF

size: -
V: TRBV28
D: -
J: TRBJ1-4
DNA: TGTGCCAGCAGCACAGGGAATGAAAAACTGTTTTTT
CDR3: CASSTGNEKLFF

size: once
V: TRBV7-6
D: TRBD1
J: TRBJ2-7
DNA: TGTGCCAGCAGCTTAGCGGGGACAGGGGGGCAGTACTTC
CDR3: CASSLAGTGGQYF

size: -
V: TRBV16
D: -
J: TRBJ1-6
DNA: TGTGCCAGCAGCCCTACAGGGAGCTCCTATAATTCACCCCTCCACTTT
CDR3: CASSPTGSSYNSPLHF

size: -
V: TRBV2
D: TRBD1
J: TRBJ1-3
DNA: TGTGCCAGCAGTAGGGACAGGACCTCACCTGGAAACACCATATATTTT
CDR3: CASSRDRTSPGNTIYF

size: few
V: TRBV18
D: TRBD2
J: TRBJ2-6
DNA: TGTGCCAGCTCACTTGGACTAGCCCGCTCTGGGGCCAACGTCCTGACTTTC
CDR3: CASSLGLARSGANVLTF

size: once
V: TRBV5-6
D: -
J: TRBJ2-5
DNA: TGTGCCAGCAGCTTTTTCTCAGGGGTAACGGGTTCGGGTGCCCAGTACTTC
CDR3: CASSFFSGVTGSGAQYF

size: -
V: TRBV7-6
D: TRBD2
J: TRBJ2-5
DNA: TGTGCCAGCAGCTTAGGACTAGCGGGGCCAACTTTGAACCAGTACTTC
CDR3: CASSLGLAGPTLNQYF

size: -
V: TRBV7-5
D: -
J: TRBJ1-5
DNA: TGTGTCAGAAGCTTAACTTTTTACGTCAGGGCGAGCAATCAGCCCCAGCATTTT
CDR3: CVRSLTFYVRASNQPQHF

size: few
V: TRBV7-3
D: -
J: TRBJ2-3
DNA: TGTGCCAGCAGCCGCGATACTACCCATACGCAGTATTTT
CDR3: CASSRDTTHTQYF

size: -
V: TRBV28
D: TRBD2
J: TRBJ2-3
DNA: TGTGCCAGCAGCTCGGGGGGAGCGGGCCCTAGCACAGATACGCAGTATTTT
CDR3: CASSSGGAGPSTDTQYF

size: -
V: TRBV7-2
D: -
J: TRBJ2-6
DNA: TGTGCCAGCAGCCCACGGGACACTCGCTCTGGGGCCAACGTCCTGACTTTC
CDR3: CASSPRDTRSGANVLTF

size: -
V: TRBV7-9
D: -
J: TRBJ2-3
DNA: TGTGCCAGCACCCCCAGAGGGAGCCGTTACACAGATACGCAGTATTTT
CDR3: CASTPRGSRYTDTQYF

size: few
V: TRBV6-4
D: -
J: TRBJ2-3
DNA: TGTGCCAGCAGTAGCGGGAGCACAGATACGCAGTATTTT
CDR3: CASSSGSTDTQYF

size: -
V: TRBV19
D: TRBD1
J: TRBJ2-7
DNA: TGTGCCAGTAGTATAGATCCACCGGGACAGGGCGTCTACGAGCAGTACTTC
CDR3: CASSIDPPGQGVYEQYF

size: once
V: TRBV7-9
D: TRBD2
J: TRBJ2-1
DNA: TGTGCCAGCTACATTAGCGGGGGGGCTTATGAGCAGTTCTTC
CDR3: CASYISGGAYEQFF

size: -
V: TRBV27
D: TRBD1
J: TRBJ2-7
DNA: TGTGCCAGCAGTCCCTGGGACAGGGGATTAGAGGAGCAGTACTTC
CDR3: CASSPWDRGLEEQYF

size: -
V: TRBV5-4
D: TRBD2
J: TRBJ2-7
DNA: TGTGCCAGCAGCTTGGGAGCGGGAGGGGCCTACGAGCAGTACTTC
CDR3: CASSLGAGGAYEQYF

size: once
V: TRBV18
D: -
J: TRBJ2-7
DNA: TGTGCCAGCTCACCAGGGCACAATTACGAGCAGTACTTC
CDR3: CASSPGHNYEQYF

size: -
V: TRBV2
D: TRBD1
J: TRBJ1-4
DNA: TGTGCCAGCAGTCAGACCGGACAGGCCCGTAATGAAAAACTGTTTTTT
CDR3: CASSQTGQARNEKLFF

size: -
V: TRBV6-2/TRBV6-3
D: TRBD2
J: TRBJ2-3
DNA: TGTGCCAGCAGTGACCCGGGACTAGCGGGCACAGATACGCAGTATTTT
CDR3: CASSDPGLAGTDTQYF

size: -
V: TRBV11-2
D: TRBD2
J: TRBJ2-5
DNA: TGTGCCAGCAGCTTAAACCCCGGGGGGAGGGAGACCCAGTACTTC
CDR3: CASSLNPGGRETQYF

size: once
V: TRBV27
D: -
J: TRBJ2-7
DNA: TGTGCCTCCCGGCCGCACGGAGCCTACGAGCAGTACTTC
CDR3: CASRPHGAYEQYF

size: -
V: TRBV7-8
D: -
J: TRBJ2-7
DNA: TGTGCCAGCAGCTTAGTTCGTGGGCAGGGCGGACGCCAGTACTTC
CDR3: CASSLVRGQGGRQYF

size: -
V: TRBV6-5
D: -
J: TRBJ2-4
DNA: TGTGCCAGCAGTTGGGGAGGCGGTTTCAACATTCAGTACTTC
CDR3: CASSWGGGFNIQYF

size: -
V: TRBV18
D: TRBD1
J: TRBJ2-7
DNA: TGTGCCAGCTCCTTGGACAGGACGAACTACGAGCAGTACTTC
CDR3: CASSLDRTNYEQYF

size: -
V: TRBV9
D: TRBD2
J: TRBJ2-3
DNA: TGTGCCAGCAGCCCCTTTAGCGGGGACATAGATACGCAGTATTTT
CDR3: CASSPFSGDIDTQYF

size: -
V: TRBV6-2/TRBV6-3
D: TRBD2
J: TRBJ2-6
DNA: TGTGCCAGCAGTTACCGGCGGGGGTCTGACTCTGGGGCCAACGTCCTGACTTTC
CDR3: CASSYRRGSDSGANVLTF

size: -
V: TRBV7-2
D: TRBD1
J: TRBJ2-7
DNA: TGTGCCAGCAGCTTAAGGGGGACAGGGAGATCCGAGCAGTACTTC
CDR3: CASSLRGTGRSEQYF

size: -
V: TRBV5-1
D: -
J: TRBJ2-2
DNA: TGCGCCAGCAGTCTTTCCAGGGCAAACACCGGGGAGCTGTTTTTT
CDR3: CASSLSRANTGELFF

size: -
V: TRBV4-1
D: TRBD1
J: TRBJ1-5
DNA: TGCGCCAGCAGCCCGTTGCCGGGACAGGGCCAGAATCAGCCCCAGCATTTT
CDR3: CASSPLPGQGQNQPQHF

size: -
V: TRBV5-1
D: TRBD2
J: TRBJ2-5
DNA: TGCGCCAGCAGCTTGGGGCTAGCGGGCATTCAGACCCAGTACTTC
CDR3: CASSLGLAGIQTQYF

size: -
V: TRBV27
D: -
J: TRBJ2-1
DNA: TGTGCCAGCAGTCCCTTGAGCAATGAGCAGTTCTTC
CDR3: CASSPLSNEQFF

size: -
V: TRBV9
D: TRBD1
J: TRBJ2-3
DNA: TGTGCCAGTCAGACAGGGGGTAACACAGATACGCAGTATTTT
CDR3: CASQTGGNTDTQYF

size: -
V: TRBV28
D: -
J: TRBJ2-1
DNA: TGTGCCAGCAGTTTTCGCGGAGTCGACTACAATGAGCAGTTCTTC
CDR3: CASSFRGVDYNEQFF

size: -
V: TRBV19
D: TRBD1
J: TRBJ2-1
DNA: TGTGCCAGTAGTATAGGCACAGGGGTAGGCAATGAGCAGTTCTTC
CDR3: CASSIGTGVGNEQFF

size: -
V: TRBV6-5
D: -
J: TRBJ1-2
DNA: TGTGCCAGCATCCCGACGGGGTTCTATGGCTACACCTTC
CDR3: CASIPTGFYGYTF

size: -
V: TRBV6-4
D: TRBD1
J: TRBJ1-5
DNA: TGTGCCAGCTCACCGGGACAGGGAGTCGGGATAGAATCCCAGCATTTT
CDR3: CASSPGQGVGIESQHF

size: -
V: TRBV27
D: -
J: TRBJ1-2
DNA: TGTGCCAGCAGTTCTCTAGGGGAAAGGGGCTATGGCTACACCTTC
CDR3: CASSSLGERGYGYTF

size: few
V: TRBV12-3/TRBV12-4
D: TRBD1
J: TRBJ1-1
DNA: TGTGCCAGCAGAGAGGGGGCTGACACTGAAGCTTTCTTT
CDR3: CASREGADTEAFF

size: -
V: TRBV19
D: TRBD2
J: TRBJ2-3
DNA: TGTGCCAGTAGGACACTAGCGGGGGATCGTACGCAGTATTTT
CDR3: CASRTLAGDRTQYF

size: -
V: TRBV15
D: -
J: TRBJ2-5
DNA: TGTGCCACCAGGGGCTGGGAGACCCAGTACTTC
CDR3: CATRGWETQYF

size: -
V: TRBV7-8
D: -
J: TRBJ2-3
DNA: TGTGCCAGCAGCTTAGGGCGGGGCACAGATACGCAGTATTTT
CDR3: CASSLGRGTDTQYF

size: once
V: TRBV27
D: -
J: TRBJ1-6
DNA: TGTGCCAGTCTAGAGGAGTCTGATAATTCACCCCTCCACTTT
CDR3: CASLEESDNSPLHF

size: -
V: TRBV18
D: -
J: TRBJ2-1
DNA: TGTGCCAGCTCAACGGACAGCTACAATGAGCAGTTCTTC
CDR3: CASSTDSYNEQFF

size: -
V: TRBV28
D: TRBD1
J: TRBJ1-2
DNA: TGTGCCAGCAGTACCGGACAGGGGGAAGCTAACTATGGCTACACCTTC
CDR3: CASSTGQGEANYGYTF

size: -
V: TRBV24-1
D: -
J: TRBJ2-1
DNA: TGTGCCACCAGTGATTCTATGGTAGCGGAGGTGAACAATGAGCAGTTCTTC
CDR3: CATSDSMVAEVNNEQFF

size: few
V: TRBV19
D: -
J: TRBJ2-3
DNA: TGTGCCAGTAGTCGTAACGGGGGGCCCGGGGCAGATACGCAGTATTTT
CDR3: CASSRNGGPGADTQYF

size: -
V: TRBV29-1
D: TRBD1
J: TRBJ2-7
DNA: TGCAGCGTGACAGGGGGAGACGAGCAGTACTTC
CDR3: CSVTGGDEQYF

size: once
V: TRBV6-4
D: -
J: TRBJ1-6
DNA: TGTGCCAGCAGTGAACAGGGTCGGTCACCCCTCCACTTT
CDR3: CASSEQGRSPLHF

size: -
V: TRBV30
D: TRBD1
J: TRBJ1-2
DNA: TGTGCCTGGAACCTTTGGACAGGGAAAACTATCGATGGCTACACCTTC
CDR3: CAWNLWTGKTIDGYTF

size: -
V: TRBV9
D: TRBD1
J: TRBJ2-7
DNA: TGTGCCAGCAGCTCCCAGGGACAGTCCTACGAGCAGTACTTC
CDR3: CASSSQGQSYEQYF